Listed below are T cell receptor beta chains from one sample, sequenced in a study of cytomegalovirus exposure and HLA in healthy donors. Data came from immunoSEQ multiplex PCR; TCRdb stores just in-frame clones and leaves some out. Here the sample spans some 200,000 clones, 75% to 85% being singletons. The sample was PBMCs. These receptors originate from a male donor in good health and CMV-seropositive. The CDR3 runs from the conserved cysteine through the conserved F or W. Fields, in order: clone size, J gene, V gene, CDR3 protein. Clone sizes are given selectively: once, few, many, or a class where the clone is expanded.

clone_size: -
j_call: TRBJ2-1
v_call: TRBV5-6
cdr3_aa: CASSIGGPGTGTYNEQFF

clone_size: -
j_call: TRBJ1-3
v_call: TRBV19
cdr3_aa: CAIQGAGNTIYF

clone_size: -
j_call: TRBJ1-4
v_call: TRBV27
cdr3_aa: CASSSGTLNNEKLFF

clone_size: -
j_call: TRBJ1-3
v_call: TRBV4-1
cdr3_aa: CASSQPTGGLAGSGNTIYF

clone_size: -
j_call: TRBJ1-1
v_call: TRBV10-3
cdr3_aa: CAIRKFTSSTEAFF

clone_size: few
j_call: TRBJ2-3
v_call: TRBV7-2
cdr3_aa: CASSKTGTSTDTQYF

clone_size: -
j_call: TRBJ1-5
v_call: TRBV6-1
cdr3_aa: CASRQGSSNQPQHF

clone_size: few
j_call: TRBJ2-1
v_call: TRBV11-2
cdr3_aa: CASSFSGNEQFF

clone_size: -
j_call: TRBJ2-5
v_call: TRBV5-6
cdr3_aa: CATVPLSEIYQETQYF

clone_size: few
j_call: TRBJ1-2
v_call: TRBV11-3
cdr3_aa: CASSFGSRIYGYTF

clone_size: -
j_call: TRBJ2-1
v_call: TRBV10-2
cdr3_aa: CASSDARVGVGNEQFF

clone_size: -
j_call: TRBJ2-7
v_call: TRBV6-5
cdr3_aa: CASSVSGTFYEQYF

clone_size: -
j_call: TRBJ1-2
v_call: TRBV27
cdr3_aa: CASSLSWDRVDGYTF

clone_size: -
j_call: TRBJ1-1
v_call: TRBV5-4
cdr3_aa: CASSSPGVNTEAFF

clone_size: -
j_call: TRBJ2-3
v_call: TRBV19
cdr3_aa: CASKAGSTDTQYF

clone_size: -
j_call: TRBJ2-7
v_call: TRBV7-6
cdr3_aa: CASSLRGGASYEQYF

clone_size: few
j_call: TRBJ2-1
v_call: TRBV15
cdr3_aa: CATSRESRLAGSNEQFF

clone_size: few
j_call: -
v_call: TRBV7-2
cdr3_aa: CASSYPYGTGYNEQYF

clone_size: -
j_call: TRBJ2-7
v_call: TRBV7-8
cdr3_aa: CASSPRSRDGGFYEQYF

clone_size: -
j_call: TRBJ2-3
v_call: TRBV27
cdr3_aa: CASSFLAASTDTQYF

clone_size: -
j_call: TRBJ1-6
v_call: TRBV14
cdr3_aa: CASSPVAGGRSPLHF

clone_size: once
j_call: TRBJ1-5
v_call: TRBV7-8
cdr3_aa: CASSLAGRTGKQPQHF

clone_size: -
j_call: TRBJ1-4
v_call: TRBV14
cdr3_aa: CASSLYRGLGEKLFF

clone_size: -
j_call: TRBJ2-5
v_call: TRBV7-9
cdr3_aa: CASSWDREQETQYF

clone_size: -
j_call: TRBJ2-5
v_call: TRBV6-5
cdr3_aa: CASTPTIVSETQYF

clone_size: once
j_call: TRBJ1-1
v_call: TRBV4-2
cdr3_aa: CASSLYRAQAFF

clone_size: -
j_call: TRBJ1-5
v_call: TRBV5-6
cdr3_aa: CASSPEPQHF

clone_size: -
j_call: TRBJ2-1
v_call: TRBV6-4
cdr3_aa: CASSRDSGRINEQFF

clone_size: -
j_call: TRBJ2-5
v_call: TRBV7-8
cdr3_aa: CASSRGAANPSETQYF

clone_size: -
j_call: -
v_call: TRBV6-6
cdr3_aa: CASTHSYEQYF

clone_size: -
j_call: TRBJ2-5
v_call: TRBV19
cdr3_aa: CASSISGYQETQYF

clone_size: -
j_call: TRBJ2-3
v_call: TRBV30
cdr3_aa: CAGRPWTGTSTDTQYF

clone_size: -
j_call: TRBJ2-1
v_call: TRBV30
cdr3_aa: CAWSGLASSYNEQFF

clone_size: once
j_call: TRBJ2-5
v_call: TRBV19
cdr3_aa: CASSTTGSKETQYF

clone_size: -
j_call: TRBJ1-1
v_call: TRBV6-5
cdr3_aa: CASSQRGRGAFF

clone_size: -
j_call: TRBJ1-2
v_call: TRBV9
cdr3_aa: CASSGGTGQYGYTF

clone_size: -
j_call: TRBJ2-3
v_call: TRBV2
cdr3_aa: CASSRGGGPDTQYF

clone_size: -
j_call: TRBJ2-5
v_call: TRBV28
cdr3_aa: CASKSQETQYF

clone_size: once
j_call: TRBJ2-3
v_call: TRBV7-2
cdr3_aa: CASSSGGRSGRLEDTQYF

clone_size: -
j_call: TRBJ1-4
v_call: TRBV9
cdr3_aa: CASSGGVGTNEKLFF

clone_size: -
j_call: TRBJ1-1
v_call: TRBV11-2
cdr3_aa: CASSLTGINTEAFF

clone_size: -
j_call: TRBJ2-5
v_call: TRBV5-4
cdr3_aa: CASSSEGLQETQYF

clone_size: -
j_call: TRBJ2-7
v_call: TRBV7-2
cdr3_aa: CASSLALSGGLSYEQYF

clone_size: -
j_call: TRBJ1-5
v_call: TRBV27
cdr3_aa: CASSAGSGGNQPQHF

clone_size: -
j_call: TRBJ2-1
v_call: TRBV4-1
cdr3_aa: CASSQAHLGLSSYNEQFF

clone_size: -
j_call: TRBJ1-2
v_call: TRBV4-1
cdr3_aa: CASSQVGAPDYGYTF

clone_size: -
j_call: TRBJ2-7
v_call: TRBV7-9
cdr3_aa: CASSSGTGAYEQYF

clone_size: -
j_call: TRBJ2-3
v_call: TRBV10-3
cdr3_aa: CAISEWASGSTDTQYF

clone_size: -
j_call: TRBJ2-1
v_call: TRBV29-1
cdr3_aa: CSVGGVLAGGPNEQFF